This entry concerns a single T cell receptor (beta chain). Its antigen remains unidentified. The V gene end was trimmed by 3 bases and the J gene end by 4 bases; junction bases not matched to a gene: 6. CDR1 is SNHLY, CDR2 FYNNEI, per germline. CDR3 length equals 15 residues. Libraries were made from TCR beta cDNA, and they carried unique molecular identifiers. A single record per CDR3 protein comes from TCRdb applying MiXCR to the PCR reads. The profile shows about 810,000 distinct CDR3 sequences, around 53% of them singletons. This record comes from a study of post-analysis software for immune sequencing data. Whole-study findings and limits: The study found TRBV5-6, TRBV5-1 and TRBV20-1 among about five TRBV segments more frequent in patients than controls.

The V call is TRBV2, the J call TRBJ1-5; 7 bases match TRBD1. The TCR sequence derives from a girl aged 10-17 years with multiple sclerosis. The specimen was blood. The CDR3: CASSETPGQNQPQHF. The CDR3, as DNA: TGTGCCAGCAGTGAGACGCCGGGACAGAATCAGCCCCAGCATTTT.